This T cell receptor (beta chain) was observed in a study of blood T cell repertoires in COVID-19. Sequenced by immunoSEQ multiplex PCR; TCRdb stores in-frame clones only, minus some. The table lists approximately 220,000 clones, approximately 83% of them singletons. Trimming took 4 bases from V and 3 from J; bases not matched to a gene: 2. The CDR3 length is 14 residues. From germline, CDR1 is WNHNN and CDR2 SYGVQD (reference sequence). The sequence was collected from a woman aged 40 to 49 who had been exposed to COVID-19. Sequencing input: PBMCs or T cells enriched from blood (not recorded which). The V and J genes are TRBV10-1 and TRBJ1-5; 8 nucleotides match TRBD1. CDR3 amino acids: CASSGDRINQPQHF. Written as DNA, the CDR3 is TGCGCCAGCAGTGGGGACAGGATCAATCAGCCCCAGCATTTT.